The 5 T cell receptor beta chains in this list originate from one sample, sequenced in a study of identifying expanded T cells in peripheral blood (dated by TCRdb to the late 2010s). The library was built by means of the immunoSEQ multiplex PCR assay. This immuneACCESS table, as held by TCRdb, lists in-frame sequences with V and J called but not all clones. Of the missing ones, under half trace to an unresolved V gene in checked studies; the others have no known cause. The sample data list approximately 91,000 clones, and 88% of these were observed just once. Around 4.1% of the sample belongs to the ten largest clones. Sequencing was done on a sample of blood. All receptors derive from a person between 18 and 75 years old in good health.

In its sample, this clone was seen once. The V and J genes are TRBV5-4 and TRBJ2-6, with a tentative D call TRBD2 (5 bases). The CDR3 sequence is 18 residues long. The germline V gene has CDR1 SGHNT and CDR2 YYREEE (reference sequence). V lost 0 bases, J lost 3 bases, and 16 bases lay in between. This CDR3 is CASSLGGRLPGGANVLTF. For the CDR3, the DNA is TGTGCCAGCAGCTTGGGCGGGCGCCTACCGGGTGGGGCCAACGTCCTGACTTTC.

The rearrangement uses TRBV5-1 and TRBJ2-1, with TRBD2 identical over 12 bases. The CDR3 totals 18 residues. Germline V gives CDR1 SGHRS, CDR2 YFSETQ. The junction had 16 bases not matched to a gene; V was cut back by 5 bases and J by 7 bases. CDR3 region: CASRRLAGDPGLKNEQFF. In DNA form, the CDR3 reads TGCGCCAGCAGAAGACTAGCGGGAGACCCCGGTTTGAAGAATGAGCAGTTCTTC.

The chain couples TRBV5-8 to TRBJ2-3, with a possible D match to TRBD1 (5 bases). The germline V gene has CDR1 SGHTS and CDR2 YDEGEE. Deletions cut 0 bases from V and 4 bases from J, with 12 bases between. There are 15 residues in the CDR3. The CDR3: CASSLGEGAADTQYF. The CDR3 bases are TGTGCCAGCAGCTTGGGCGAAGGGGCGGCAGATACGCAGTATTTT.

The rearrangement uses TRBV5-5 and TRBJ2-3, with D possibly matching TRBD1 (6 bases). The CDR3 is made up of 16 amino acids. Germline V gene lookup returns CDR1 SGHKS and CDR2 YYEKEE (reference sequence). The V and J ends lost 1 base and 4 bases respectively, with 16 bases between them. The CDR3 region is CASSLSGTSNPDTQYF. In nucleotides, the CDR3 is TGTGCCAGCAGCTTGTCTGGGACATCGAACCCAGATACGCAGTATTTT.

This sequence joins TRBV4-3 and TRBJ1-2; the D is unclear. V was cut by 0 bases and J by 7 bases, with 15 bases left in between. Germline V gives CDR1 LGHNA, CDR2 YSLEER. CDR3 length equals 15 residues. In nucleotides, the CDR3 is TGCGCCAGCAGCCAAGACTACGGGTACGACGGTGGCTACACCTTC. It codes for CASSQDYGYDGGYTF.